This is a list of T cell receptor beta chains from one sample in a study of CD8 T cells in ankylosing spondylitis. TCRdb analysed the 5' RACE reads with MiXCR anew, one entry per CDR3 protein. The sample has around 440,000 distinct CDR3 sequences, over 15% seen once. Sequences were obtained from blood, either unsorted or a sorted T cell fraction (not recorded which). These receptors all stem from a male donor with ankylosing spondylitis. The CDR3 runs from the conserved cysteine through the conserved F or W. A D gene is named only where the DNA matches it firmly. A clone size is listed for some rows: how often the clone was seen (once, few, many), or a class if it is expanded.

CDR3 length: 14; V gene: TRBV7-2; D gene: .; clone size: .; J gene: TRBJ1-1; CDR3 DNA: TGTGCCAGCTCGCCACCCAGAAGGAACACTGAAGCTTTCTTT; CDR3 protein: CASSPPRRNTEAFF
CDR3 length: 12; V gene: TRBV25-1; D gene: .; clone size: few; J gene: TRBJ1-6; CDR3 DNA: TGTGCCAGCAGTGGGAGAGGGTCACCCCTCCACTTT; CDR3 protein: CASSGRGSPLHF
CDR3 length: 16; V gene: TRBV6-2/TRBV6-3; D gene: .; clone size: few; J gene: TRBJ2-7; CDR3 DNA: TGTGCCAGCAGTTCCGGGGGAACCTATCTACCCTACGAGCAGTACTTC; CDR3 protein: CASSSGGTYLPYEQYF
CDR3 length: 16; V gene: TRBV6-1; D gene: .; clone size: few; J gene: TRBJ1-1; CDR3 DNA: TGTGCCAGCAGCCTCCGTGGCGGGGACTTGAACACTGAAGCTTTCTTT; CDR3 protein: CASSLRGGDLNTEAFF
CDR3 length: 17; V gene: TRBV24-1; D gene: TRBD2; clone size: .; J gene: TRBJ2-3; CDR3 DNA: TGTGCCACCAGTGATTTGGCTAGCGGGAGTCCCACAGATACGCAGTATTTT; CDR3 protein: CATSDLASGSPTDTQYF
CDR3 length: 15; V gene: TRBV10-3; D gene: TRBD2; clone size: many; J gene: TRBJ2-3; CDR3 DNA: TGTGCCATCAGTGACGGAGCGGGGGGCACAGATACGCAGTATTTT; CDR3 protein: CAISDGAGGTDTQYF
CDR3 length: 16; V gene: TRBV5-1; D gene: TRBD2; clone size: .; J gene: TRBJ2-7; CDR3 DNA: TGCGCCAGCAGCTCGGATACTAGCGGGAGGGCATACGAGCAGTACTTC; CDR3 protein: CASSSDTSGRAYEQYF
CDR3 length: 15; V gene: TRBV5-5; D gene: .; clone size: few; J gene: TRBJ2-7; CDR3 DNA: TGTGCCAGCAGCTTGGCCGGTGTTCTTTCCTACGAGCAGTACTTC; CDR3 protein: CASSLAGVLSYEQYF
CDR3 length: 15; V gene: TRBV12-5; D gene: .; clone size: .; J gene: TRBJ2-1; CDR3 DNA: TGTGCTAGTGGTCCTCGAGGAGGGGGAAACAATGAGCAGTTCTTC; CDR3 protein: CASGPRGGGNNEQFF
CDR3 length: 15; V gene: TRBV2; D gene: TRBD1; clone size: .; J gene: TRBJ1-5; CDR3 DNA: TGTGCCAGCAGGGGACAGGGTGTAGATAATCAGCCCCAGCATTTT; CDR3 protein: CASRGQGVDNQPQHF
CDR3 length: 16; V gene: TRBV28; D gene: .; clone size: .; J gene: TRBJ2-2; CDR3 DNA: TGTGCCAGCAGTCGGGGCGGGACGGGAAACACCGGGGAGCTGTTTTTT; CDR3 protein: CASSRGGTGNTGELFF
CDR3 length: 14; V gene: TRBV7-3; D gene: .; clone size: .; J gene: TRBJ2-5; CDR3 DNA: TGTGCCAGCAGCTTAGTGCCACTAGGAGAGACCCAGTACTTC; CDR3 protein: CASSLVPLGETQYF
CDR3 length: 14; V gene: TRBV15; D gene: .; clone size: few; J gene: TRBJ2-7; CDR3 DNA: TGTGCCACCAGCGCCGACGGATCCCTCTACGAGCAGTACTTC; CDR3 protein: CATSADGSLYEQYF
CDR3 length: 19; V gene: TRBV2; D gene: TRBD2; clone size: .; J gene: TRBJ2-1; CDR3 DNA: TGTGCCAGCAGTGAAGGGAGCGTCGGACTAGCGGGGGGGCCAAATGAGCAGTTCTTC; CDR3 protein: CASSEGSVGLAGGPNEQFF
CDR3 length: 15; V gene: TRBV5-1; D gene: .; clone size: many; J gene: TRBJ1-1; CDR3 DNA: TGCGCCAGCAGCTTGGTAGCTGGGGGAGGCACTGAAGCTTTCTTT; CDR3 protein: CASSLVAGGGTEAFF
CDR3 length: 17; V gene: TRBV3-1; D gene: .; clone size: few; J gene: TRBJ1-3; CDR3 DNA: TGTGCCAGCAGCCAAGATTGGTCCAGCCTCTCTGGAAACACCATATATTTT; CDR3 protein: CASSQDWSSLSGNTIYF
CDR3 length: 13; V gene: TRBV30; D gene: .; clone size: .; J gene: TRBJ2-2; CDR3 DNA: TGTGCCTGGAGCCCACAGGGAGCCGGGGAGCTGTTTTTT; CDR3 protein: CAWSPQGAGELFF
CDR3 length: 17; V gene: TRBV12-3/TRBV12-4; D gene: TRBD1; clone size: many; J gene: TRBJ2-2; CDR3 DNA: TGTGCCAGCAGTTCCGGGACAGGGGGCGGAAACACCGGGGAGCTGTTTTTT; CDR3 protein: CASSSGTGGGNTGELFF
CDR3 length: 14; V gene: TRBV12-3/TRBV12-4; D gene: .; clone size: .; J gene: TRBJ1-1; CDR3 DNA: TGTGCCAGCAGGTTTAGTGGCGTGAACACTGAAGCTTTCTTT; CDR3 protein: CASRFSGVNTEAFF
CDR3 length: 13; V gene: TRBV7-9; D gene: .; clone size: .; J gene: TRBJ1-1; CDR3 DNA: TGTGCCAGCAGCTTAGCTCTAGGCAGATCAGCTTTCTTT; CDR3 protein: CASSLALGRSAFF
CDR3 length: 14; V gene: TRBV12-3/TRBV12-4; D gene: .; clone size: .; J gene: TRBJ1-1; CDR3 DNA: TGTGCCAGCAGTTTTCTGTTAATGAACACTGAAGCTTTCTTT; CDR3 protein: CASSFLLMNTEAFF
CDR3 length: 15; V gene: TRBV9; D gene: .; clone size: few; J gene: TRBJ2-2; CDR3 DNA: TGTGCCAGCAGCCTCAGAGTCGCGAACACCGGGGAGCTGTTTTTT; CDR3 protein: CASSLRVANTGELFF
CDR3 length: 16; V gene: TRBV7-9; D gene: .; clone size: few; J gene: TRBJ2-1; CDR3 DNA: TGTGCCAGCAGCCCGGCGGTATCGAGCTCCTACAATGAGCAGTTCTTC; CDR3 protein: CASSPAVSSSYNEQFF
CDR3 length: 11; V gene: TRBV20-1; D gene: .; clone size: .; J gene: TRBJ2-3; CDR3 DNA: TGCAGTGCTCAGGGGGGGGATACGCAGTATTTT; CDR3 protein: CSAQGGDTQYF
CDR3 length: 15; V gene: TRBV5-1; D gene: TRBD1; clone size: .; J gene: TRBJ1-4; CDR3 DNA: TGCGCCAGCAGCATCCTGACAGGGGATAATGAAAAACTGTTTTTT; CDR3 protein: CASSILTGDNEKLFF
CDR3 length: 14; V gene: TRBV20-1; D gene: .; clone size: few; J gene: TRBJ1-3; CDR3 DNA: TGCAGTGCTGGTGGGGGGCTCTCTGGAAACACCATATATTTT; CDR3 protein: CSAGGGLSGNTIYF
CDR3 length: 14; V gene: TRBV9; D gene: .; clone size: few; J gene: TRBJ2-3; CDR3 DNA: TGTGCCAGCAGCCCCCGGGACCCGACAGATACGCAGTATTTT; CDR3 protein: CASSPRDPTDTQYF
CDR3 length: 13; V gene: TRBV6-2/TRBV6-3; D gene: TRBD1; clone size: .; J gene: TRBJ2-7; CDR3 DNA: TGTGCCAGCAGTAAAGGACAGGGTGGCGAGCAGTACTTC; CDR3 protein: CASSKGQGGEQYF
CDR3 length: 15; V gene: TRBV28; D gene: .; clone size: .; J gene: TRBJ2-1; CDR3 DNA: TGTGCCAGCAGCGAAACAGGGAAGGGTGACTATGAGCAGTTCTTC; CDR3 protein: CASSETGKGDYEQFF
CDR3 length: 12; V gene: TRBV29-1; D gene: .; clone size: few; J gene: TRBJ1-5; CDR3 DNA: TGCAGCGTCCGGGACGGCAATCAGCCCCAGCATTTT; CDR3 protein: CSVRDGNQPQHF
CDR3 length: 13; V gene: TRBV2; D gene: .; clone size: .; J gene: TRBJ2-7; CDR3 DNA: TGTGCCAGCAGTGGAAACGGACAGCGTCGCCCCATTTTC; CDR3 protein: CASSGNGQRRPIF
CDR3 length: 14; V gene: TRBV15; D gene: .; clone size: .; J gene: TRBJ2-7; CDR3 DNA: TGTGCCACCAGCAGAATCGGGGCCTCCTACGAGCAGTACTTC; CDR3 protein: CATSRIGASYEQYF
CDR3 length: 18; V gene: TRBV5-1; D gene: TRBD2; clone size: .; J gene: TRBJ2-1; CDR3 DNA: TGCGCCAGCAGCTTGGTTGTTGCGGGAGGGCCGGCGGGCAATGAGCAGTTCTTC; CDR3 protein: CASSLVVAGGPAGNEQFF
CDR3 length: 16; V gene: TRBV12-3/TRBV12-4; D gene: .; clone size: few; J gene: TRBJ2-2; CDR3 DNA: TGTGCCAGCAGTTTATCTAGGCCGTCGAGAACCGGGGAGCTGTTTTTT; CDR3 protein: CASSLSRPSRTGELFF
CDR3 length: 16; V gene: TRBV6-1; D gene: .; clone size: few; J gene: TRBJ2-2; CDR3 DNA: TGTGCCAGCAGAGAGTCAAAAGCCGCGAACACCGGGGAGCTGTTTTTT; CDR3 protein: CASRESKAANTGELFF
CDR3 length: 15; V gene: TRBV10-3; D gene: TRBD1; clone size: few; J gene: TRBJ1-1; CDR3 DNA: TGTGCCATCCGGGATTCGACAGGGTTGAACACTGAAGCTTTCTTT; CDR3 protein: CAIRDSTGLNTEAFF
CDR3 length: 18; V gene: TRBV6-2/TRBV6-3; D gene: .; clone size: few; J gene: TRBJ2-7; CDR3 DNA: TGTGCCAGCAGTTACATGGCTGCCGGGGCAGAGTTCTCCTACGAGCAGTACTTC; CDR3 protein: CASSYMAAGAEFSYEQYF
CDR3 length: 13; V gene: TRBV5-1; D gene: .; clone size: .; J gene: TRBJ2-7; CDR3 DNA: TGCGCCAGCAGCTTCCCAGGGACTGACGAGCAGTACTTC; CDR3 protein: CASSFPGTDEQYF
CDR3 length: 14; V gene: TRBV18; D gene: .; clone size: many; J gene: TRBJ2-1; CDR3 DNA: TGTGCCAGCTCACCGGTTCAGTCTTACAATGAGCAGTTCTTC; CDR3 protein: CASSPVQSYNEQFF
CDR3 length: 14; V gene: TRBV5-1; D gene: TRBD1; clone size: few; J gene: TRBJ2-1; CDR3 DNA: TGCGCCAGCAGCATGGACAGGGGGGACCGTGAGCAGTTCTTC; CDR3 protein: CASSMDRGDREQFF
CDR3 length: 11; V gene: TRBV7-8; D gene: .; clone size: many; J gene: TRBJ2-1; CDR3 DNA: TGTGCCAGCAGCTTAGAAGGGGGGGAGTTCTTC; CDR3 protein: CASSLEGGEFF
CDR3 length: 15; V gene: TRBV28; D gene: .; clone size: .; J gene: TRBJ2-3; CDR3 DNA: TGCGAATCTCGAGGCGGGCGGACGAGTACAGATACGCAGTATTTT; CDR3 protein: CESRGGRTSTDTQYF
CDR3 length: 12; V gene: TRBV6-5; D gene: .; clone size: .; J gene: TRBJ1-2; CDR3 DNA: TGTGCCAGCAGTTATACAGGCTATGGCTACACCTTC; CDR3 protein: CASSYTGYGYTF
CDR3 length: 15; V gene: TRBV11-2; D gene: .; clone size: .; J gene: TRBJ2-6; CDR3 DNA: TGTGCCAGCAGCCCCTCGTTCGGGGGGGCCAACGTCCTGACTTTC; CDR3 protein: CASSPSFGGANVLTF
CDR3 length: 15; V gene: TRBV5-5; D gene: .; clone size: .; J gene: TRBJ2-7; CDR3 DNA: TGTGCCAGCACCGGCGGGCCGGGACATAACTACGAGCAGTACTTC; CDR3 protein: CASTGGPGHNYEQYF
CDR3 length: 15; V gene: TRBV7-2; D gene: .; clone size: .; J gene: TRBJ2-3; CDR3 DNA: TGTGCCAGAAAGGGGGGGGGACTCTTTTGGGATACGCAGTATTTT; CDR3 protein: CARKGGGLFWDTQYF
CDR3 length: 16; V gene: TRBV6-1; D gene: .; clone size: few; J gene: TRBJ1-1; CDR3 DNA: TGTGCCAGCAGTGAAGCCGGGGGAGGGCTGGGCACTGAAGCTTTCTTT; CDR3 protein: CASSEAGGGLGTEAFF
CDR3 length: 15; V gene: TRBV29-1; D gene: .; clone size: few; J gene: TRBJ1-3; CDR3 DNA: TGCAGCGTTGAAGATCAGGGGTCGACTGGAAACACCATATATTTT; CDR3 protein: CSVEDQGSTGNTIYF
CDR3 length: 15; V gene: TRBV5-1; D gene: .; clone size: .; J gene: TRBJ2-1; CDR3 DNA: TGCGCCAGCAGCTTGGAATCGACAACCTACAATGAGCAGTTCTTC; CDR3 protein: CASSLESTTYNEQFF
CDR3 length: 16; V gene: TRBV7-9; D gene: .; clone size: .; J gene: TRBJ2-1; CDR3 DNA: TGTGCCAGCAGCCCTACCGGCAACAGCTCCTACAATGAGCAGTTCTTC; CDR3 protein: CASSPTGNSSYNEQFF
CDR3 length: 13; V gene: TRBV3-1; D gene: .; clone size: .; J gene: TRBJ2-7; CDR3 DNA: TGTGCCAGCAGCCACCGGACAGTTTCCGAGCAGTACTTC; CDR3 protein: CASSHRTVSEQYF
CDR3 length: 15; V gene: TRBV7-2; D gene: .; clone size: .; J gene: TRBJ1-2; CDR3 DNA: TGTGCCAGCAGCCCCCTTGTAGGCTTGGGGCGGGGCTACACCTTC; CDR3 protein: CASSPLVGLGRGYTF
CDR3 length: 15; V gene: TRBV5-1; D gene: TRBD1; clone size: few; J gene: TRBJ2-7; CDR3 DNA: TGCGCCAGCAGCTTTTTTTCATACAGGGGTGGGGAGCAGTACTTC; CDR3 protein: CASSFFSYRGGEQYF
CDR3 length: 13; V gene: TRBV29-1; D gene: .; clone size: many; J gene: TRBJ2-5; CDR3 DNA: TGCAGCGTTGACTGGGTTAGGGAAGAGACCCAGTACTTC; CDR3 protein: CSVDWVREETQYF
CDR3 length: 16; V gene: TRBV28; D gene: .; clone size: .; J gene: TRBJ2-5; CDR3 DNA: TGTGCCAGCAGTTTACGGGGGCCAGGGTCTTCGGAGACCCAGTACTTC; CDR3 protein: CASSLRGPGSSETQYF
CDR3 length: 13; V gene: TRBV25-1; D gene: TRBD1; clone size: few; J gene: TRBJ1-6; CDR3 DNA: TGTGCCAGCAGTGGGACAGGGGGCTCACCCCTCCACTTT; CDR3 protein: CASSGTGGSPLHF